These T cell receptor beta chains were read from a single sample in a study of blood T cell repertoires in COVID-19. Assay: immunoSEQ multiplex PCR; the TCRdb copy retains only in-frame clones and omits some. The data contain some 340,000 clones, approximately 90% of them singletons. Sequenced sample: PBMCs or T cells enriched from blood (not recorded which). The source of these receptors is a young woman who had been exposed to COVID-19. Each CDR3 is given without its conserved first and last residue.

TRBV7-8	ASSATSHEQY
TRBV2	ASRLSRNEQF
TRBV5-1	ASSGGTSGYNEQF
TRBV5-1	ASSRSGGAYNEQF
TRBV3-1/TRBV3-2	ASSQGTGGYGYT
TRBV3-1/TRBV3-2	ASSQVGVNTEAF
TRBV23-1	ASSHSLGTGLPRYREKLF
TRBV11-2	ASSRGSPLH
TRBV19	ASRKGLQNTEAF
TRBV5-5	ASTRTGSNEQY
TRBV28	ASSLWRRVGAF
TRBV6-2/TRBV6-3	ASTPTGGLSGDTEAF
TRBV5-6	ASSQDSYEQY
TRBV5-1	ASSAGSGNTIY
TRBV5-6	ASSLGSPSTNEKLF
TRBV3-1/TRBV3-2	ASSQRGSPQPQH
TRBV4-3	ASSQDWASGGALDTQY
TRBV5-4	ASSLGTSRYGYT
TRBV28	ASGLQTYGYT
TRBV6-5	ASRPLAGVDTQY
TRBV7-9	ASSLSGSPLH
TRBV6-5	ASSAQGQEKLF
TRBV3-1/TRBV3-2	ASSPGTGAPLLTEAF
TRBV5-5	ASSFGAGTGSYGYT
TRBV19	ASSIVYRGLSGYT
TRBV5-3	ARSKGQGNRYGYT
TRBV19	ASRYRGTEAF
TRBV11-2	ASSPNQRWAGVNGYT
TRBV18	ASSPPATVDTEAF
TRBV30	AWTAGGMSYEQY
TRBV4-3	ASSQDRLGTGPTDTQY
TRBV19	ASRGFWAGGEKLF
TRBV20-1	SASQGAQGNTIY
TRBV5-4	ASSRSGGGTGELF
TRBV5-1	ASRGQGRNYGYT
TRBV7-9	ASSLVRAEEDEKLF
TRBV10-3	AISELAGASQETQY
TRBV7-9	ASSWGGSLNEKLF
TRBV5-6	ASSGEGARST
TRBV18	ASSPPNRATGELF
TRBV4-1	ASSQDILGGTEAF
TRBV28	ASSLTGSSYNEQF